Detailed here is one TCR beta chain. Per the authors' pipeline: How many nucleated cells were present was estimated from reference gene primer amplification. Clones were read by immunoSEQ multiplex PCR, and TCRdb kept only the in-frame ones, dropping some. V, J and clone size are those of that table, while D and trimming were read from the DNA. The top ten clones hold around 7.5% of a sample with under 450,000 clones, approximately 86% of them seen once. This sample was taken from a study of blood T cell repertoires in COVID-19. Turning to the study itself: COVID-19 samples from acute and convalescent phases originated in the United States, Italy and Spain.

CDR1 SGHNT and CDR2 YENEEA come from the germline V gene. Trimming pared 0 bases from V and 6 bases from J, leaving 12 bases between. The CDR3 runs 14 residues. This chain connects TRBV11-3 to TRBJ2-7; a weak D match, TRBD2 (6 bases). This clonotype was obtained from a woman in her sixties with COVID-19, enrolled during active disease. Material for sequencing was peripheral blood. The CDR3 region is CASSLEFGGVEQYF. For the CDR3, the DNA is TGTGCCAGCAGCTTAGAGTTCGGAGGGGTCGAGCAGTACTTC.